Listed below are T cell receptor beta chains from one sample, sequenced in a study of response to subunit inactivated influenza vaccine. TCRdb re-analysed the RT-PCR reads in MiXCR, keeping a single row per CDR3 protein. The table lists some 520,000 distinct CDR3 sequences, about 15% of them singletons. This specimen was CD4+ T cells sorted from PBMCs, taken less than 30 months after vaccination. These receptors were taken from a man aged 50 to 69 who received an inactivated influenza vaccine. Both conserved end residues are part of each CDR3. Each record gives: J gene, D gene, clone size, V gene, CDR3 length, CDR3 protein, CDR3 DNA. A D gene is named only where the DNA matches it firmly. For some rows the clone size is stated as once, few or many, or as a class when expanded; others skip it.

J gene: TRBJ2-2; D gene: -; clone size: few; V gene: TRBV20-1; CDR3 length: 15; CDR3 protein: CSAFRGGTNTGELFF; CDR3 DNA: TGCAGTGCATTCCGAGGGGGAACGAACACCGGGGAGCTGTTTTTT
J gene: TRBJ1-1; D gene: -; clone size: -; V gene: TRBV20-1; CDR3 length: 12; CDR3 protein: CRFSWRNTEAFF; CDR3 DNA: TGCCGATTTTCTTGGAGGAACACTGAAGCTTTCTTT
J gene: TRBJ1-1; D gene: -; clone size: once; V gene: TRBV30; CDR3 length: 12; CDR3 protein: CAWSVWGREAFF; CDR3 DNA: TGTGCCTGGAGTGTGTGGGGAAGGGAAGCTTTCTTT
J gene: TRBJ2-7; D gene: -; clone size: -; V gene: TRBV7-9; CDR3 length: 17; CDR3 protein: CASSFRATSLPTLEQYF; CDR3 DNA: TGTGCCAGCAGCTTTCGGGCCACCTCCCTCCCTACGCTCGAGCAGTACTTC
J gene: TRBJ2-7; D gene: -; clone size: few; V gene: TRBV7-2; CDR3 length: 14; CDR3 protein: CASSYRDGLYEQYF; CDR3 DNA: TGTGCCAGCAGCTACCGGGACGGCCTCTACGAGCAGTACTTC
J gene: TRBJ2-7; D gene: TRBD1; clone size: -; V gene: TRBV6-6; CDR3 length: 13; CDR3 protein: CASLGTGSYEQYF; CDR3 DNA: TGTGCCAGTCTGGGGACAGGGAGCTACGAGCAGTACTTC
J gene: TRBJ2-1; D gene: TRBD2; clone size: many; V gene: TRBV10-3; CDR3 length: 19; CDR3 protein: CAIRGGLAAPGSSYNEQFF; CDR3 DNA: TGTGCCATCAGGGGGGGACTAGCGGCCCCCGGGAGCTCCTACAATGAGCAGTTCTTC
J gene: TRBJ2-5; D gene: -; clone size: few; V gene: TRBV5-1; CDR3 length: 14; CDR3 protein: CASSLTMAQETQYF; CDR3 DNA: TGCGCCAGCAGCTTGACTATGGCCCAAGAGACCCAGTACTTC
J gene: TRBJ2-1; D gene: -; clone size: many; V gene: TRBV12-3/TRBV12-4; CDR3 length: 12; CDR3 protein: CASRVLDHEQFF; CDR3 DNA: TGTGCCAGCAGAGTACTAGACCATGAGCAGTTCTTC
J gene: TRBJ2-3; D gene: -; clone size: many; V gene: TRBV4-3; CDR3 length: 16; CDR3 protein: CASSLTGTPGTDTQYF; CDR3 DNA: TGCGCCAGCAGCCTCACCGGGACGCCAGGCACAGATACGCAGTATTTT
J gene: TRBJ2-1; D gene: -; clone size: -; V gene: TRBV10-3; CDR3 length: 13; CDR3 protein: CAISVVAESEQFF; CDR3 DNA: TGTGCCATCAGTGTAGTGGCTGAGTCAGAGCAGTTCTTC
J gene: TRBJ1-4; D gene: -; clone size: few; V gene: TRBV4-2; CDR3 length: 16; CDR3 protein: CASSQEFSGRIRKLFF; CDR3 DNA: TGTGCCAGCAGCCAAGAATTCTCGGGCAGGATAAGGAAACTGTTTTTT
J gene: TRBJ2-5; D gene: -; clone size: -; V gene: TRBV7-2; CDR3 length: 15; CDR3 protein: CASSLDTRKVETQYF; CDR3 DNA: TGTGCCAGCAGCTTAGATACACGGAAGGTGGAGACCCAGTACTTC
J gene: TRBJ2-3; D gene: -; clone size: -; V gene: TRBV9; CDR3 length: 15; CDR3 protein: CASSAGTANTDTQYF; CDR3 DNA: TGTGCCAGCAGCGCCGGGACGGCCAACACAGATACGCAGTATTTT
J gene: TRBJ2-7; D gene: TRBD1; clone size: many; V gene: TRBV5-1; CDR3 length: 16; CDR3 protein: CASSLERTGITYEQYF; CDR3 DNA: TGCGCCAGCAGCTTGGAGCGGACAGGGATAACCTACGAGCAGTACTTC
J gene: TRBJ2-5; D gene: -; clone size: -; V gene: TRBV5-1; CDR3 length: 16; CDR3 protein: CASSLVIGTTQETQYF; CDR3 DNA: TGCGCCAGCAGCTTGGTGATCGGGACGACCCAAGAGACCCAGTACTTC
J gene: TRBJ2-1; D gene: -; clone size: -; V gene: TRBV20-1; CDR3 length: 17; CDR3 protein: CSARVHQRSGWINEQFF; CDR3 DNA: TGCAGTGCTAGAGTACATCAACGGTCTGGGTGGATAAATGAGCAGTTCTTC
J gene: TRBJ2-4; D gene: TRBD1; clone size: few; V gene: TRBV12-3/TRBV12-4; CDR3 length: 17; CDR3 protein: CASSSQGTAVGKNIQYF; CDR3 DNA: TGTGCCAGCAGTTCACAGGGGACAGCCGTAGGCAAAAACATTCAGTACTTC
J gene: TRBJ2-2; D gene: TRBD2; clone size: -; V gene: TRBV5-6; CDR3 length: 16; CDR3 protein: CASSYGSGGNTGELFF; CDR3 DNA: TGTGCCAGCAGCTATGGTTCGGGGGGGAACACCGGGGAGCTGTTTTTT
J gene: TRBJ2-4; D gene: TRBD2; clone size: many; V gene: TRBV4-1; CDR3 length: 15; CDR3 protein: CASSTGGGEGNIQYF; CDR3 DNA: TGCGCCAGCAGCACGGGCGGGGGGGAAGGAAACATTCAGTACTTC
J gene: TRBJ2-3; D gene: TRBD2; clone size: few; V gene: TRBV20-1; CDR3 length: 15; CDR3 protein: CSAVRTSGRSDTQYF; CDR3 DNA: TGCAGTGCTGTTCGGACTAGCGGGAGATCAGATACGCAGTATTTT
J gene: TRBJ2-2; D gene: TRBD1; clone size: few; V gene: TRBV10-3; CDR3 length: 15; CDR3 protein: CAISDATGGIGELFF; CDR3 DNA: TGTGCCATCAGTGATGCTACAGGGGGTATCGGGGAGCTGTTTTTT
J gene: TRBJ2-5; D gene: -; clone size: -; V gene: TRBV11-3; CDR3 length: 15; CDR3 protein: CASSLEQQNQETQYF; CDR3 DNA: TGTGCCAGCAGCTTAGAACAGCAGAACCAAGAGACCCAGTACTTC
J gene: TRBJ2-2; D gene: -; clone size: -; V gene: TRBV5-1; CDR3 length: 15; CDR3 protein: CASSWAGHNTGELFF; CDR3 DNA: TGCGCCAGCAGCTGGGCGGGACATAACACCGGGGAGCTGTTTTTT
J gene: TRBJ2-7; D gene: -; clone size: -; V gene: TRBV6-2/TRBV6-3; CDR3 length: 12; CDR3 protein: CASSLQDIEQYF; CDR3 DNA: TGTGCCAGCAGCTTACAGGACATCGAGCAGTACTTC
J gene: TRBJ2-2; D gene: -; clone size: few; V gene: TRBV5-1; CDR3 length: 14; CDR3 protein: CASSPGGTSGELFF; CDR3 DNA: TGCGCCAGCAGCCCCGGGGGAACGTCCGGGGAGCTGTTTTTT
J gene: TRBJ2-7; D gene: -; clone size: -; V gene: TRBV7-6; CDR3 length: 13; CDR3 protein: CASSTRESYEQYF; CDR3 DNA: TGTGCCAGCAGCACCAGAGAATCCTACGAGCAGTACTTC